A selection of T cell receptor beta chains follows, all from one sample in a study of blood T cells in healthy people across ages. TCRdb called the 5' RACE reads again in MiXCR, with one record for every CDR3 protein. Of hundreds of thousands of distinct CDR3 sequences in the sample, 58% were seen once. Sequencing used blood. These receptors were taken from a young man in good health. The CDR3 runs from the conserved cysteine through the conserved F or W. The D gene is left open where the match is weak. Not all rows give a size; the values are once, few, many and, for expanded clones, a class.

J gene,D gene,clone size,V gene,CDR3 protein,CDR3 DNA
TRBJ2-7,TRBD2,NA,TRBV28,CASMGSTSGGVRGYYEQYF,TGTGCCAGCATGGGTTCCACTAGCGGGGGTGTCCGCGGGTACTACGAGCAGTACTTC
TRBJ1-2,TRBD1,NA,TRBV28,CASNEYLGTVAYTF,TGTGCCAGCAACGAATATCTTGGGACAGTCGCCTACACCTTC
TRBJ2-7,TRBD1,few,TRBV20-1,CSARETGQGYEQYF,TGCAGTGCTAGAGAAACGGGACAGGGCTACGAGCAGTACTTC
TRBJ2-1,NA,NA,TRBV27,CASSPSVGHSYNEQFF,TGTGCCAGCAGCCCTTCGGTCGGTCACTCCTACAATGAGCAGTTCTTT
TRBJ1-4,NA,NA,TRBV11-2,CASSERQPATNEKLFF,TGTGCCAGCAGCGAGAGACAGCCAGCAACTAATGAAAAACTGTTTTTT
TRBJ2-5,NA,NA,TRBV15,CATSRVQADQETQYF,TGTGCCACCAGCAGAGTACAGGCCGATCAAGAGACCCAGTACTTC
TRBJ2-3,NA,once,TRBV2,CASISEPKDPDTQYF,TGTGCCAGCATTAGTGAGCCTAAGGACCCAGATACGCAGTATTTT
TRBJ1-2,NA,NA,TRBV28,CASSLQRANGYTF,TGTGCCAGCAGTTTGCAACGGGCGAATGGCTACACCTTC
TRBJ2-7,NA,few,TRBV7-9,CASSSLGAEQYF,TGTGCCAGCAGCTCACTAGGAGCCGAGCAGTACTTC
TRBJ2-7,NA,many,TRBV3-1,CASSHGGGLSYEQYF,TGTGCCAGCAGCCATGGTGGGGGCCTCTCCTACGAGCAGTACTTC
TRBJ2-7,NA,NA,TRBV20-1,CSARDHSYEQYF,TGCAGTGCTAGAGATCACTCCTACGAGCAGTACTTC
TRBJ1-6,NA,once,TRBV20-1,CSVKTPPAYNSPLHF,TGCAGTGTCAAAACCCCCCCCGCATATAATTCACCCCTCCACTTT
TRBJ2-1,NA,NA,TRBV7-2,CASTSYGPYNEQFF,TGTGCCAGCACCTCATACGGGCCGTACAATGAGCAGTTCTTC
TRBJ1-5,TRBD1,many,TRBV29-1,CSVGRGQDQPQHF,TGCAGCGTTGGCAGGGGACAGGATCAGCCCCAGCATTTT
TRBJ2-7,NA,NA,TRBV7-2,CASSLVTPPNYEQYF,TGTGCCAGCAGCTTAGTGACACCCCCCAACTACGAGCAGTACTTC
TRBJ1-4,TRBD1,NA,TRBV20-1,CSARSGTANEKLFF,TGCAGTGCTAGATCCGGGACAGCTAATGAAAAACTGTTTTTT
TRBJ2-7,NA,few,TRBV2,CASSEAPSYEQYF,TGTGCCAGCAGTGAAGCCCCTTCCTACGAGCAGTACTTC
TRBJ1-1,NA,NA,TRBV20-1,CSARGDTRNTEAFF,TGCAGTGCTAGGGGGGACACTAGGAACACTGAAGCTTTCTTT
TRBJ1-5,TRBD1,NA,TRBV28,CASMGQLYQPQHF,TGTGCCAGCATGGGACAGCTGTATCAGCCCCAGCATTTT
TRBJ2-5,TRBD2,NA,TRBV20-1,CSASGLPETQYF,TGCAGTGCCTCGGGACTACCAGAGACCCAGTACTTC
TRBJ2-2,TRBD1,NA,TRBV10-2,CASSPRQGAGTGELFF,TGCGCCAGCAGCCCTCGACAGGGGGCAGGCACCGGGGAGCTGTTTTTT
TRBJ2-3,NA,NA,TRBV20-1,CSAPSITDTQYF,TGCAGTGCTCCCAGCATCACAGATACGCAGTATTTT
TRBJ2-7,NA,few,TRBV6-2/TRBV6-3,CASSYLLGSSYEQYF,TGTGCCAGCAGTTACCTACTTGGGAGCTCCTACGAGCAGTACTTC
TRBJ2-1,NA,NA,TRBV7-2,CASSLTGPSSNEQFF,TGTGCCAGCAGCTTAACGGGACCCAGTAGTAATGAGCAGTTCTTC
TRBJ2-3,NA,few,TRBV2,CASSLTSTGERKDTQYF,TGTGCCAGCAGTCTTACGTCGACGGGGGAGAGGAAGGATACGCAGTATTTT
TRBJ2-7,NA,NA,TRBV7-2,CASSWATGTQYEQYF,TGTGCCAGCAGCTGGGCGACCGGGACCCAATACGAGCAGTACTTC
TRBJ2-7,NA,NA,TRBV29-1,CSVRVGTGNEQYF,TGCAGCGTACGAGTCGGTACGGGGAATGAGCAGTACTTC
TRBJ2-1,NA,NA,TRBV25-1,CASSESDSSYNEQFF,TGTGCCAGCAGTGAATCAGACAGCTCCTACAATGAGCAGTTCTTC
TRBJ1-6,NA,NA,TRBV30,CAWTVDANGSPLHF,TGTGCCTGGACGGTCGACGCCAATGGTTCACCCCTCCACTTT
TRBJ1-5,TRBD1,NA,TRBV6-6,CASSDRDRGIEPQHF,TGTGCCAGCAGTGACCGGGACAGGGGCATAGAGCCCCAGCATTTT
TRBJ2-5,TRBD2,NA,TRBV2,CASRARLAGGKETQYF,TGTGCCAGCAGGGCTAGACTAGCGGGGGGAAAAGAGACCCAGTACTTC